The 24 T cell receptor beta chains in this list originate from one sample, sequenced in a study of blood T cell repertoires in COVID-19. Sequencing used immunoSEQ multiplex PCR; TCRdb keeps in-frame clones, though not all of them. The table shows under 200,000 clones, with roughly four fifths occurring only once. Material: peripheral blood. These receptors were collected from a man aged 25-45 years with active or convalescent COVID-19.

V is TRBV6-2 or TRBV6-3 and J is TRBJ1-5; a possible D gene is TRBD1 (6 bases). The CDR3 has 16 residues. Trimming pared 2 bases from V and 3 bases from J, leaving 14 bases between. The germline gives CDR1 MNHEY, CDR2 SVGEGT. CDR3 sequence reads: CASSYRGGTDNQPQHF. As DNA, the CDR3 is TGTGCCAGCAGTTACCGGGGGGGCACTGACAATCAGCCCCAGCATTTT.

This chain joins TRBV7-2 and TRBJ2-3; D not resolved. This CDR3 region has 15 residues. Germline V lookup: CDR1 SGHTA, CDR2 FQGNSA. Trimming left V 5 bases short and J 2 bases short, with 14 bases between. CDR3 sequence reads: CASSRGPPTTDTQYF. CDR3 bases: TGTGCCAGCAGCCGTGGCCCACCCACCACAGATACGCAGTATTTT.

The V call is TRBV7-2, the J call TRBJ1-1; TRBD1 matches 10 bases. The CDR3 is 14 amino acids. Germline CDR1 is SGHTA and CDR2 is FQGNSA. The V segment lost 5 bases and the J segment 1 base; nucleotides outside the gene matches: 1. CDR3 nucleotides: TGTGCCAGCAGCCGGGACAGGGGGAACACTGAAGCTTTCTTT. It yields the protein CASSRDRGNTEAFF.

The genes are TRBV19 and TRBJ1-1; D call uncertain. The V end lost 2 bases, the J end lost 0 bases, and 10 bases lay between the germline ends. The V gene's germline CDR1 is LNHDA and CDR2 SQIVND (reference sequence). This CDR3 comprises 15 residues. CDR3 nucleotide sequence: TGTGCCAGTAGTATATCCGGGTTCATGAACACTGAAGCTTTCTTT. Translating it yields CASSISGFMNTEAFF.

The chain employs TRBV27 and TRBJ2-2; D perhaps matches TRBD1 (5 bases). The CDR3 totals 16 residues. From germline, CDR1 is MNHEY and CDR2 SMNVEV (reference sequence). Trimming took 5 bases from V and 5 from J, leaving 18 bases between them. The CDR3 DNA reads as TGTGCCAGCAGTGAAGGGTTCTGGGCAGGGACCGGGGAGCTGTTTTTT. Encoded protein: CASSEGFWAGTGELFF.

In its sample, this clone was seen a few times. V gene TRBV20-1 combines with J gene TRBJ2-7; D possibly corresponds to TRBD2 (6 bases). V lost 5 bases, J lost 3 bases, and 8 bases lay in between. The CDR3 has 11 amino acids. Germline V lookup: CDR1 DFQATT, CDR2 SNEGSKA (reference sequence). CDR3 bases: TGCAGTGCTGGGGGGAACTACGAGCAGTACTTC. It yields the protein CSAGGNYEQYF.

This rearrangement joins TRBV2 to TRBJ2-1; 12 bases are shared with TRBD2. CDR1 is SNHLY and CDR2 is FYNNEI in the germline V gene. Trimming at V came to 7 bases and at J to 7 bases, leaving 5 bases not matched to a gene. This CDR3 comprises 14 residues. The CDR3 loop reads CASKGLAGWNEQFF. CDR3 coding DNA: TGTGCCAGCAAAGGACTAGCGGGGTGGAATGAGCAGTTCTTC.

V usage is TRBV29-1 and J usage is TRBJ1-1; D might be TRBD1 (6 bases). Germline CDR1 and CDR2: SQVTM and ANQGSEA. The V gene lost 6 bases and the J gene lost 3 bases, with 14 bases spanning the gap. This CDR3 has 13 residues. The CDR3 spells CSVQQGGDTEAFF. CDR3 sequence (DNA): TGCAGCGTGCAACAGGGTGGGGACACTGAAGCTTTCTTT.

The chain uses TRBV27 and TRBJ2-1, with 8 bases that match TRBD2. Germline trimming cut 5 bases from V and 1 base from J; bases unmatched to any gene: 13. CDR3 length: 18 residues. The germline V gene encodes CDR1 MNHEY and CDR2 SMNVEV (reference sequence). CDR3 protein: CASSREGRRPGSYNEQFF. The CDR3 DNA reads as TGTGCCAGCAGTCGGGAGGGCCGTCGTCCAGGATCCTACAATGAGCAGTTCTTC.

This chain joins TRBV3-1 (or the pseudogene TRBV3-2) and TRBJ2-7, with D perhaps matching TRBD1 (6 bases). Per germline, CDR1 LGHDT and CDR2 YNNKEL (reference sequence). The CDR3 sequence is 15 residues long. Trimming shortened V by 1 base and J by 0 bases, and 10 bases separated the two germline ends. CDR3 DNA sequence: TGTGCCAGCAGCCAAGGACAGGCGAGCTCCTACGAGCAGTACGTC. This sequence encodes CASSQGQASSYEQYV.

V and J are TRBV11-2 and TRBJ1-1; maybe TRBD1 (5 bases). This CDR3 is 17 amino acids long. V lost 5 bases, J lost 5 bases, and 24 bases lay in between. Germline CDR1 SGHAT, CDR2 FQNNGV. CDR3: CASSTNRGLGRGTEAFF. The DNA for the CDR3 is TGTGCCAGCAGCACGAATAGAGGGCTAGGGAGGGGAACTGAAGCTTTCTTT.

This sequence joins TRBV6-2 or TRBV6-3 and TRBJ2-1; 11 positions match TRBD2. The CDR3 totals 15 residues. Germline lookup yields CDR1 MNHEY and CDR2 SVGEGT. J was trimmed by 7 bases and V by 2 bases; bases with no gene match: 4. The CDR3 DNA reads TGTGCCAGCAGTTACGAACTAGCGGGAGTAAATGAGCAGTTCTTC. It yields the protein CASSYELAGVNEQFF.

The chain uses TRBV10-3 and TRBJ1-1; 8 positions match TRBD1. The CDR3 length is 15 residues. V lost 7 bases and J lost 0; bases outside the gene matches: 7. The germline gives CDR1 ENHRY, CDR2 SYGVKD. CDR3 sequence (DNA): TGTGCCATCACCGCGACAGGGGCCGTGAACACTGAAGCTTTCTTT. It specifies CAITATGAVNTEAFF.

This rearrangement joins TRBV11-2 to TRBJ2-2; a possible D gene is TRBD1 (6 bases). V gave up 1 base and J gave up 0 bases, with 6 bases separating them. The CDR3 has 15 amino acids. Germline CDR1 is SGHAT and CDR2 is FQNNGV. The CDR3 sequence: CASSLGTANTGELFF. As DNA, the CDR3 is TGTGCCAGCAGCTTAGGGACAGCGAACACCGGGGAGCTGTTTTTT.

The chain couples TRBV5-3 to TRBJ2-2; TRBD2 matches 10 bases. TRBV5-3 carries the ORF label, with uncertain function. V lost 2 bases and J lost 4; bases outside the gene matches: 8. The CDR3 has 17 amino acids. The CDR3 is CARSFDWSGRATGELFF. The CDR3 DNA follows: TGTGCCAGAAGCTTCGACTGGAGCGGGAGGGCCACCGGGGAGCTGTTTTTT.

V and J are TRBV6-2 or TRBV6-3 and TRBJ2-7; TRBD2 is a possible D gene (5 bases). CDR1 and CDR2 from the germline V gene are MNHEY and SVGEGT. This CDR3 has 14 amino acids. Trimming pared 6 bases from V and 3 bases from J, leaving 15 bases between. In nucleotides, the CDR3 is TGTGCCAGCAGCCCGTCCCACGGAGGCTACGAGCAGTACTTC. Protein product: CASSPSHGGYEQYF.

This chain uses TRBV5-4 with TRBJ2-1; 7 nucleotides agree with TRBD1. This CDR3 spans 14 amino acids. Per the germline V gene, CDR1 is SGHNT and CDR2 is YYREEE (reference sequence). V shed 2 bases and J 8 bases; nucleotides not matched to a gene: 7. The CDR3 is CASSFFDRVHEQFF. In nucleotides, the CDR3 is TGTGCCAGCAGCTTCTTCGACAGGGTCCATGAGCAGTTCTTC.

The gene calls are TRBV27 and TRBJ2-1, with TRBD2 as a possible D gene (5 bases). The CDR3 covers 14 residues. Looked up from germline, CDR1 is MNHEY and CDR2 is SMNVEV (reference sequence). The V end was cut by 5 bases, the J end by 6 bases, with 14 bases between. DNA of the CDR3: TGTGCCAGCAGTACCCTAGCTTCTTTCAATGAGCAGTTCTTC. Translating it yields CASSTLASFNEQFF.

CDR3 sequence reads: CASSWSSLPGNTIYF. CDR3 in DNA: TGTGCCAGCAGCTGGAGCTCCCTTCCCGGAAACACCATATATTTT. The chain joins TRBV11-3 to TRBJ1-3; D is undetermined. V was trimmed by 4 bases and J by 4 bases, leaving 14 bases between them. Germline assignment: CDR1 SGHNT and CDR2 YENEEA. CDR3 size: 15 residues.

The chain couples TRBV29-1 to TRBJ1-4, with a tentative D call TRBD1 (5 bases). Germline CDR1 and CDR2: SQVTM and ANQGSEA. V was clipped by 7 bases and J by 4 bases, with 13 bases between them. This CDR3 region has 13 residues. This CDR3 reads CSAWGGNNEKLFF. The CDR3 nucleotides are TGCAGCGCCTGGGGGGGGAATAATGAAAAACTGTTTTTT.

The rearrangement uses TRBV21-1 and TRBJ2-1; the DNA was not compared with TRBD2, the D call given in the table. TRBV21-1 is recorded as a pseudogene. This CDR3 is 18 amino acids long. The DNA of the CDR3 is TGTGCCAGCAGCAAAGGGAGGAGGATTTTACGCTCCTACAATGAGCAGTTCTTC. Its protein is CASSKGRRILRSYNEQFF.

The chain carries TRBV7-2 and TRBJ2-5, with D perhaps TRBD2 (5 bases). Germline V gene lookup returns CDR1 SGHTA and CDR2 FQGNSA. This CDR3 has 14 amino acids. V shed 1 base and J shed 1 base, with 7 bases lying between them. The CDR3 DNA reads as TGTGCCAGCAGCTTAGGGACTTCCCAAGAGACCCAGTACTTC. Translating it yields CASSLGTSQETQYF. Full variable domain (rest looked up from reference TRBV7-2 and TRBJ2-5): GAGVSQSPSNKVTEKGKDVELRCDPISGHTALYWYRQSLGQGLEFLIYFQGNSAPDKSGLPSDRFSAERTGGSVSTLTIQRTQQEDSAVYLCASSLGTSQETQYFGPGTRLLVL.

In its sample, this clone was seen a few times. V is TRBV30 and J is TRBJ2-1; 7 bases agree with TRBD1. CDR3 length: 13 amino acids. Per germline, CDR1 GTSNPN and CDR2 SVGIG (reference sequence). Losses at the gene ends were 8 bases for V and 4 bases for J; bases not matched to a gene: 8. CDR3 in amino acids: CASDRDGYNEQFF. In DNA, the CDR3 is TGTGCCAGCGACAGGGACGGGTACAATGAGCAGTTCTTC.

The chain recombines TRBV2 with TRBJ2-2; D is perhaps TRBD2 (5 bases). The CDR3 is 16 residues long. Trimming pared 5 bases from V and 0 bases from J, leaving 13 bases between. CDR1 and CDR2 from the germline V gene are SNHLY and FYNNEI. In nucleotides, the CDR3 is TGTGCCAGCAGTCCCGAGGGTAACGCGAACACCGGGGAGCTGTTTTTT. This encodes CASSPEGNANTGELFF.